Ten or more counts support the clone carrying this TCR beta chain. The CDR3 contains 13 residues. V was pared by 2 bases and J by 1 base, with 5 bases between. In germline, CDR1 is SGHTA, CDR2 FQGTGA. This record belongs to a study of T-cell reconstitution after alpha-beta-depleted transplantation in children. Unique molecular identifiers were incorporated when the TCRbeta library was constructed. TCRdb re-called the PCR reads with MiXCR, one entry per CDR3 protein. The sample includes fewer than 400,000 distinct CDR3 sequences, about a fifth seen only once; the top ten take approximately 3.9%. The clonotype comes from a human donor who donated a stem cell graft to a child with acute myeloid leukemia. The specimen comprised PBMCs from the stem cell graft donor, sampled from the stem cell graft. The chain uses TRBV7-3 and TRBJ1-1; D unclear. CDR3 sequence: CASSLEGNTEAFF. The CDR3 DNA reads TGTGCCAGCAGCTTAGAGGGGAACACTGAAGCTTTCTTT.